The 4 T cell receptor beta chains below were found in one sample sequenced in a study of blood T cells in healthy people across ages. Primers used in a second PCR of about 6 to 12 cycles were a sample-barcoded 5' primer and a J-beta primer mix. TCRdb re-called the 5' RACE reads through MiXCR, storing one row per CDR3 protein. The sample lists some 1.5 million distinct CDR3 sequences; 28% were seen once. Sequenced input: blood. These receptors were taken from a woman in her twenties or thirties in good health.

In its sample, this clonotype was seen many times. V is TRBV6-5 and J is TRBJ2-7, with D possibly matching TRBD2 (7 bases). Per germline, CDR1 MNHEY and CDR2 SVGAGI. The CDR3 totals 14 residues. The ends were cut back, 6 bases at V and 4 bases at J, with 16 bases in the middle. The DNA of the CDR3 is TGTGCCAGCAGCGCGGGAGCGACAGGATACGAGCAGTACTTC. It codes for CASSAGATGYEQYF.

This clonotype was seen a single time. The CDR3 end shows no conserved phenylalanine or tryptophan, and so a read error is likely. This sequence joins TRBV2 and TRBJ2-2; a weak D match, TRBD2 (7 bases). The V end lost 7 bases, the J end lost 1 base, and 16 bases lay between the germline ends. This CDR3 has 16 residues. Germline loops: CDR1 SNHLY, CDR2 FYNNEI. This CDR3 reads CASTLRGGENTGELFL. The CDR3 DNA reads as TGTGCCAGCACCCTCCGAGGGGGGGAGAACACCGGGGAGCTGTTTTTG.

In its sample, this clonotype was seen once. The chain recombines TRBV20-1 with TRBJ1-5; D is possibly TRBD1 (6 bases). The V gene's germline CDR1 is DFQATT and CDR2 SNEGSKA (reference sequence). The CDR3 covers 14 residues. V lost 6 bases to trimming and J lost 4 bases, with 16 bases between them. CDR3 coding DNA: TGCAGTGCCATCCGGGGGAGGGGGAATCAGCCCCAGCATTTT. Amino acid sequence: CSAIRGRGNQPQHF.

The chain uses TRBV5-1 and TRBJ1-4; D might be TRBD1 (6 bases). The germline V gene has CDR1 SGHRS and CDR2 YFSETQ. V was clipped by 0 bases and J by 8 bases, with 11 bases between them. The CDR3 spans 14 residues. As DNA, the CDR3 is TGCGCCAGCAGCTTGGAGGGGGGCATCGAAAAACTGTTTTTT. As protein: CASSLEGGIEKLFF.